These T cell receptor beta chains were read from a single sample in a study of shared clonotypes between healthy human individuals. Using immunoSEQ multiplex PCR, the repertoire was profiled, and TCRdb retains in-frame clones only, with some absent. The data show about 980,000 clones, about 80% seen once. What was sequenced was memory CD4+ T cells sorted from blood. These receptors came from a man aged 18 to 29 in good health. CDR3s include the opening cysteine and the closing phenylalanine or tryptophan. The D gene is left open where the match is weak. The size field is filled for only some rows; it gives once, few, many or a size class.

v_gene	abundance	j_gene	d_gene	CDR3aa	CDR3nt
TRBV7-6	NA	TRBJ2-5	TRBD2	CASSPSGGKKETQYF	TGTGCCAGCAGCCCTAGCGGGGGAAAGAAAGAGACCCAGTACTTC
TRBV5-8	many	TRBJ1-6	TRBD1	CASSSWTGGNSPLHF	TGTGCCAGCAGCTCCTGGACAGGGGGAAATTCACCCCTCCACTTT
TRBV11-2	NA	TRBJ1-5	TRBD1	CASSSTGRQPQHF	TGTGCCAGCAGCTCGACAGGGCGTCAGCCCCAGCATTTT
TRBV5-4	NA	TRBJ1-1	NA	CASSPGGGTEAFF	TGTGCCAGCAGCCCGGGTGGGGGCACTGAAGCTTTCTTT
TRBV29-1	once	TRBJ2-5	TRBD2	CSLIAGGETQYF	TGCAGCCTAATAGCGGGAGGTGAGACCCAGTACTTC
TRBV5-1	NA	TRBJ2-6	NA	CASSLFSSGANVLTF	TGCGCCAGCAGCTTGTTCTCCTCTGGGGCCAACGTCCTGACTTTC
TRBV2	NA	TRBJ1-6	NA	CASRQELYNSPLHF	TGTGCCAGCAGACAGGAATTGTATAATTCACCCCTCCACTTT
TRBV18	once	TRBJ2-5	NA	CASSPQGETQYF	TGTGCCAGCTCACCACAGGGGGAGACCCAGTACTTC
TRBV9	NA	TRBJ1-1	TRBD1	CASSVTDRAVPEAFF	TGTGCCAGCAGCGTAACCGACAGGGCAGTCCCTGAAGCTTTCTTT
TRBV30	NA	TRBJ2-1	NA	CAWRTTASNEQFF	TGTGCCTGGAGGACTACGGCCTCCAATGAGCAGTTCTTC
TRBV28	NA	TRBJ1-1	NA	CASSLASGYTEAFF	TGTGCCAGCAGTTTGGCGTCAGGGTACACTGAAGCTTTCTTT
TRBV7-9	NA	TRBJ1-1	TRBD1	CASSLQTGAGAFF	TGTGCCAGCAGCTTACAAACAGGGGCCGGAGCTTTCTTT
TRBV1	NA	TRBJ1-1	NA	CTSSKEWGLGAFF	NA
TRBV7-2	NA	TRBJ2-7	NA	CASSSGRTVSEQYF	TGTGCCAGCAGCTCTGGCAGGACGGTATCCGAGCAGTACTTC